The clone carrying this T cell receptor beta chain was seen more than once but under ten times. Its antigen is not known. The V and J ends lost 1 base and 3 bases, in that order; junction bases with no gene match: 7. Germline V CDR1 and CDR2: DFQATT, SNEGSKA (reference sequence). The CDR3 is 15 amino acids. A universal primer site arose from template switching, and cDNA bore unique molecular identifiers. TCRdb analysed the 5' RACE reads with MiXCR anew, one entry per CDR3 protein. The sample shows a few hundred thousand distinct CDR3 sequences, roughly 20% of them seen only once. This specimen belongs to a study of identical twins. Findings of the study overall: The study found weaker excess twin sharing in beta out-of-frame sequences.

This clonotype was sampled from a middle-aged man in good health. The rearrangement joins TRBV20-1 to TRBJ2-3; 7 bases match TRBD2. Sequenced input: naive T cells sorted from blood. In nucleotides, the CDR3 is TGCAGTGCTAGAGGAGGCGGGGGACCTACAGATACGCAGTATTTT. As protein: CSARGGGGPTDTQYF.